The clone carrying this TCR beta chain was seen more than once but under ten times. The data originate from a study of siplizumab effects on memory and regulatory T cells. Germline lookup yields CDR1 MNHEY and CDR2 SMNVEV (reference sequence). This CDR3 is 18 amino acids long. V lost 6 bases to trimming and J lost 3 bases; unmatched junction nucleotides: 18. The protocol was immunoSEQ multiplex PCR, while the TCRdb copy is restricted to in-frame clones and leaves out a portion. The data contain just over 60,000 clones, roughly 78% of them singletons. The source is a human donor in good health. This chain connects TRBV27 to TRBJ2-3; 7 bases are a match to TRBD2. What was sequenced was memory CD4+ T cells sorted from blood. CDR3 nucleotide sequence: TGTGCCAGCAGCAGTTTACCCTCTTTAGCGGGTCCGACAGATACGCAGTATTTT. It translates to CASSSLPSLAGPTDTQYF.